This is a list of T cell receptor beta chains from one sample in a study of OX40 agonist ivuxolimab in advanced cancers. Sequenced by immunoSEQ multiplex PCR; TCRdb stores in-frame clones only, minus some. Of about 150,000 clones in the sample, over 75% were seen once. The specimen was CD4+ or CD8+ T cells sorted from blood, collected in a trial of the OX40 agonist ivuxolimab. Receptor source: an adult with an advanced solid tumor such as melanoma, head and neck, liver or kidney cancer. Both conserved end residues are part of each CDR3. Each record gives: D gene, clone size, J gene, V gene, CDR3 DNA, CDR3 protein. A D gene is named only where the DNA matches it firmly. Clone size, where shown, is once, few, many, or a class for clones that have expanded.

d_call: NA; clone_size: NA; j_call: TRBJ2-3; v_call: TRBV2; cdr3_nt: TGTGCCAGCAGCGAGCGGACTCAGACGCAGTATTTT; cdr3_aa: CASSERTQTQYF
d_call: NA; clone_size: NA; j_call: TRBJ1-1; v_call: TRBV7-8; cdr3_nt: TGTGCCAGCAGTACAGGGATGAACACTGAAGCTTTCTTT; cdr3_aa: CASSTGMNTEAFF
d_call: TRBD2; clone_size: NA; j_call: TRBJ2-1; v_call: TRBV11-2; cdr3_nt: TGTGCCAGCAGCTTACAGGGAGGGGCCTACAATGAGCAGTTCTTC; cdr3_aa: CASSLQGGAYNEQFF
d_call: TRBD2; clone_size: NA; j_call: TRBJ2-1; v_call: TRBV5-1; cdr3_nt: TGCGCCAGCAGCTTGCTAGCGGATCCCTACAATGAGCAGTTCTTC; cdr3_aa: CASSLLADPYNEQFF
d_call: TRBD1; clone_size: NA; j_call: TRBJ1-2; v_call: TRBV6-5; cdr3_nt: TGTGCCAGCAGTAACCGGGACAGGTTACGAGGCTACACCTTC; cdr3_aa: CASSNRDRLRGYTF
d_call: NA; clone_size: NA; j_call: TRBJ2-2; v_call: TRBV7-9; cdr3_nt: TGTGCCAGCAGCTTCGGAGCGGTCGACGGGAATGGCGGGGAGCTGTTTTTT; cdr3_aa: CASSFGAVDGNGGELFF
d_call: NA; clone_size: NA; j_call: TRBJ2-5; v_call: TRBV5-1; cdr3_nt: TGCGCCAGCAGCACCCTCCAGGCTGACACCCAAGAGACCCAGTACTTC; cdr3_aa: CASSTLQADTQETQYF
d_call: NA; clone_size: NA; j_call: TRBJ2-2; v_call: TRBV28; cdr3_nt: TGTGCCAGCCGGGACTCCCGGCCCACCGGGGAGCTGTTTTTT; cdr3_aa: CASRDSRPTGELFF
d_call: TRBD2; clone_size: NA; j_call: TRBJ2-2; v_call: TRBV11-3; cdr3_nt: TGTGCCAGCAGTTGGACTAGCGGGAGTCTGGACACCGGGGAGCTGTTTTTT; cdr3_aa: CASSWTSGSLDTGELFF
d_call: TRBD1; clone_size: NA; j_call: TRBJ2-7; v_call: TRBV25-1; cdr3_nt: TGTGCCAGCAGCTCCCGGGACAGGGGGCCCTACGAGCAGTACTTC; cdr3_aa: CASSSRDRGPYEQYF
d_call: NA; clone_size: NA; j_call: TRBJ2-5; v_call: TRBV6-5; cdr3_nt: TGTGCCAGCAGCTATCACGACACTCAAGAGACCCAGTACTTC; cdr3_aa: CASSYHDTQETQYF
d_call: NA; clone_size: NA; j_call: TRBJ2-1; v_call: TRBV20-1; cdr3_nt: TGCAGTGCCAGGGGTACATATGAGCAGTTCTTC; cdr3_aa: CSARGTYEQFF
d_call: TRBD2; clone_size: NA; j_call: TRBJ2-3; v_call: TRBV19; cdr3_nt: TGTGCCAGTAGTCAACTAGCGGGAGCGTCAGATACGCAGTATTTT; cdr3_aa: CASSQLAGASDTQYF
d_call: TRBD2; clone_size: NA; j_call: TRBJ2-7; v_call: TRBV5-4; cdr3_nt: TGTGCCAGCAGCTTGGAGCCTAGCGGGCCTTACTCCTACGAGCAGTACTTC; cdr3_aa: CASSLEPSGPYSYEQYF
d_call: NA; clone_size: NA; j_call: TRBJ1-3; v_call: TRBV7-2; cdr3_nt: TGTGCCAGCAGCAAAGACAGCTCTGGAAACACCATATATTTT; cdr3_aa: CASSKDSSGNTIYF
d_call: NA; clone_size: NA; j_call: TRBJ2-1; v_call: TRBV5-4; cdr3_nt: TGTGCCAGCAGCTCCAGAATTAGGGGCTCCTACAATGAGCAGTTCTTC; cdr3_aa: CASSSRIRGSYNEQFF
d_call: NA; clone_size: NA; j_call: TRBJ2-4; v_call: TRBV7-2; cdr3_nt: TGTGCCAGCAGCCCGTGGCCAGAGGGGGCCAAAAACATTCAGTACTTC; cdr3_aa: CASSPWPEGAKNIQYF
d_call: TRBD1; clone_size: NA; j_call: TRBJ1-2; v_call: TRBV18; cdr3_nt: TGTGCCAGCTCACCACTCAACAGGGGCGATGGCTACACCTTC; cdr3_aa: CASSPLNRGDGYTF
d_call: NA; clone_size: NA; j_call: TRBJ1-1; v_call: TRBV7-2; cdr3_nt: TGTGCCAGCAGCTTGAGGGACACTGAAGCTTTCTTT; cdr3_aa: CASSLRDTEAFF
d_call: NA; clone_size: NA; j_call: TRBJ2-7; v_call: TRBV7-2; cdr3_nt: TGTGCCAGCAGCTTAATCAGGGATAGCTCCTACGAGCAGTACTTC; cdr3_aa: CASSLIRDSSYEQYF
d_call: TRBD2; clone_size: NA; j_call: TRBJ2-7; v_call: TRBV6-5; cdr3_nt: TGTGCCAGCAGTTACGGACTAGCCTACGAGCAGTACTTC; cdr3_aa: CASSYGLAYEQYF
d_call: TRBD1; clone_size: NA; j_call: TRBJ2-7; v_call: TRBV6-6; cdr3_nt: TGTGCCAGCAGAAGTAACAGGGGGAGCGAGCAGTACTTC; cdr3_aa: CASRSNRGSEQYF
d_call: NA; clone_size: NA; j_call: TRBJ1-1; v_call: TRBV28; cdr3_nt: TGTGCCAGCACCCCCGGAGGGCTGGTGAAGGGGAACACTGAAGCTTTCTTT; cdr3_aa: CASTPGGLVKGNTEAFF
d_call: TRBD2; clone_size: NA; j_call: TRBJ2-3; v_call: TRBV9; cdr3_nt: TGTGCCAGCAGCCCAGGCCTCGGTAGCGGGAGAGTAGATACGCAGTATTTT; cdr3_aa: CASSPGLGSGRVDTQYF
d_call: TRBD1; clone_size: once; j_call: TRBJ2-2; v_call: TRBV19; cdr3_nt: TGTGCCAGTAGTATAAGGGGACAGGGGGAGACCGGGGAGCTGTTTTTT; cdr3_aa: CASSIRGQGETGELFF
d_call: NA; clone_size: NA; j_call: TRBJ1-4; v_call: TRBV19; cdr3_nt: TGTGCCAGTAGGGAGTATGAAAAACTGTTTTTT; cdr3_aa: CASREYEKLFF
d_call: NA; clone_size: NA; j_call: TRBJ1-4; v_call: TRBV6-5; cdr3_nt: TGTGCCAGCAGAGAGCAGGGGAGGACTAATGAAAAACTGTTTTTT; cdr3_aa: CASREQGRTNEKLFF
d_call: NA; clone_size: NA; j_call: TRBJ1-5; v_call: TRBV18; cdr3_nt: TGTGCCAGCTCACCAGCGGACTCTCAGCCCCAGCATTTT; cdr3_aa: CASSPADSQPQHF
d_call: TRBD1; clone_size: NA; j_call: TRBJ2-4; v_call: TRBV6-5; cdr3_nt: TGTGCCAGCAGTTGGGACAGGGGTCAAGCCAAAAACATTCAGTACTTC; cdr3_aa: CASSWDRGQAKNIQYF
d_call: TRBD1; clone_size: NA; j_call: TRBJ2-5; v_call: TRBV9; cdr3_nt: TGTGCCAGCAGCGCCCCAGGGGGCGTGGAGACCCAGTACTTC; cdr3_aa: CASSAPGGVETQYF
d_call: NA; clone_size: NA; j_call: TRBJ1-5; v_call: TRBV25-1; cdr3_nt: TGTGCCAGCAACGCACAGGGTAGCAATCAGCCCCAGCATTTT; cdr3_aa: CASNAQGSNQPQHF
d_call: TRBD2; clone_size: NA; j_call: TRBJ2-7; v_call: TRBV10-1; cdr3_nt: TGCGCCAGCAGTGGCGGGGGATCCTACGAGCAGTACTTC; cdr3_aa: CASSGGGSYEQYF
d_call: NA; clone_size: NA; j_call: TRBJ1-2; v_call: TRBV7-8; cdr3_nt: TGTGCCAGCAGCTTATTTGGAGCCTCCTTTTCGGGCTACACCTTC; cdr3_aa: CASSLFGASFSGYTF
d_call: NA; clone_size: NA; j_call: TRBJ2-7; v_call: TRBV4-3; cdr3_nt: TGCGCCAGCAGCCTTTATAGCGGAGACCTTTCCTACGAGCAGTACTTC; cdr3_aa: CASSLYSGDLSYEQYF
d_call: TRBD2; clone_size: NA; j_call: TRBJ2-7; v_call: TRBV19; cdr3_nt: TGTGCCAGTAGTAGGGGACTAGCGGGAGGGTGGGAGCAGTACTTC; cdr3_aa: CASSRGLAGGWEQYF
d_call: NA; clone_size: once; j_call: TRBJ1-5; v_call: TRBV6-5; cdr3_nt: TGTGCCAGCAGTTACTCTGAGAGAAGCAATCAGCCCCAGCATTTT; cdr3_aa: CASSYSERSNQPQHF
d_call: NA; clone_size: NA; j_call: TRBJ2-1; v_call: TRBV18; cdr3_nt: TGTGCCAGCTCACCACCCCGCCCCGAGAGTGATGAGCAGTTCTTC; cdr3_aa: CASSPPRPESDEQFF
d_call: NA; clone_size: once; j_call: TRBJ2-5; v_call: TRBV9; cdr3_nt: TGTGCCAGCAGCGTAGGGGGCAGGGGAGAGACCCAGTACTTC; cdr3_aa: CASSVGGRGETQYF
d_call: NA; clone_size: NA; j_call: TRBJ2-7; v_call: TRBV6-5; cdr3_nt: TGTGCCAGCGGAAGCGTCGGCGGGCCCGAGCAGTACTTC; cdr3_aa: CASGSVGGPEQYF
d_call: TRBD1; clone_size: NA; j_call: TRBJ2-7; v_call: TRBV9; cdr3_nt: TGTGCCAGCAGCGGGTCGGGACAGGGGGAAACCGAGCAGTACTTC; cdr3_aa: CASSGSGQGETEQYF
d_call: NA; clone_size: NA; j_call: TRBJ2-1; v_call: TRBV7-2; cdr3_nt: TGTGCCAGCAGACCCTCCTGGGACACCTACAATGAGCAGTTCTTC; cdr3_aa: CASRPSWDTYNEQFF
d_call: NA; clone_size: NA; j_call: TRBJ1-2; v_call: TRBV28; cdr3_nt: TGTGCCAGCAGTTTAGGTAAAGGCGGCTATGGCTACACCTTC; cdr3_aa: CASSLGKGGYGYTF
d_call: TRBD1; clone_size: NA; j_call: TRBJ1-5; v_call: TRBV28; cdr3_nt: TGTGCCAGCAGACAGACAGGGCGATGGGAGCCCCAGCATTTT; cdr3_aa: CASRQTGRWEPQHF
d_call: TRBD1; clone_size: NA; j_call: TRBJ1-1; v_call: TRBV30; cdr3_nt: TGTGCCTCAACTCGGGGACAGGGAGCTTTCTTT; cdr3_aa: CASTRGQGAFF
d_call: NA; clone_size: NA; j_call: TRBJ1-2; v_call: TRBV7-9; cdr3_nt: TGTGCCAGCAGCTTAGAACAGCGTGGCTACACCTTC; cdr3_aa: CASSLEQRGYTF
d_call: TRBD1; clone_size: NA; j_call: TRBJ1-1; v_call: TRBV6-5; cdr3_nt: TGTGCCAGCAGTTTCACCAGGGGGAGGGCTGAAGCTTTCTTT; cdr3_aa: CASSFTRGRAEAFF
d_call: NA; clone_size: NA; j_call: TRBJ1-5; v_call: TRBV4-3; cdr3_nt: TGCGCCAGCAGCCCGGGTCCCTTCAATCAGCCCCAGCATTTT; cdr3_aa: CASSPGPFNQPQHF
d_call: TRBD1; clone_size: NA; j_call: TRBJ2-6; v_call: TRBV5-1; cdr3_nt: TGCGCCAGCAGCACAACAGGGGGCCTAACTGGGGCCAACGTCCTGACTTTC; cdr3_aa: CASSTTGGLTGANVLTF
d_call: NA; clone_size: NA; j_call: TRBJ1-4; v_call: TRBV19; cdr3_nt: TGTGCCAGTACAGGAGTCGAAAAACTGTTTTTT; cdr3_aa: CASTGVEKLFF